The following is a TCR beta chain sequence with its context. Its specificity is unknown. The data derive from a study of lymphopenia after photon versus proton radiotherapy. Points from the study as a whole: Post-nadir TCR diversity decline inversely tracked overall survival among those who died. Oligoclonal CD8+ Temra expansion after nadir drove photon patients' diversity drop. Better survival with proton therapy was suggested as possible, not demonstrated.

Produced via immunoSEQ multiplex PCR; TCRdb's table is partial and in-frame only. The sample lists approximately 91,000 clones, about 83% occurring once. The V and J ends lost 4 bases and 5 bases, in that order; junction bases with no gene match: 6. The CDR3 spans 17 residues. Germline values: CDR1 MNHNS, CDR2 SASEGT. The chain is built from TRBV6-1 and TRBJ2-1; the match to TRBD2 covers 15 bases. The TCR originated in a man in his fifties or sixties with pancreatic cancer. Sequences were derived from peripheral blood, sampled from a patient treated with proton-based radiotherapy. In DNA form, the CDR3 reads TGTGCCAGCAGTGGGACTAGCGGGAGGGCCGAGAACAATGAGCAGTTCTTC. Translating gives CASSGTSGRAENNEQFF.